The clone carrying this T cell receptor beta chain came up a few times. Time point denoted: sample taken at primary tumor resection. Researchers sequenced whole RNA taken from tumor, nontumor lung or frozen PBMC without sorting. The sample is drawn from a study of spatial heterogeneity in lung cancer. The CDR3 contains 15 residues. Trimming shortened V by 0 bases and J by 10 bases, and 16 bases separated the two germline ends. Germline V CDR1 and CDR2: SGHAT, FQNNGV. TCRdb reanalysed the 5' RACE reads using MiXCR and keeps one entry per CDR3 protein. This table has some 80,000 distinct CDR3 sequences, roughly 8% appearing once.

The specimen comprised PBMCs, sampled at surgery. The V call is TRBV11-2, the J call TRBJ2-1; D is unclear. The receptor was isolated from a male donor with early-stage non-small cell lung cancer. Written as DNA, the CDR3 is TGTGCCAGCAGCTTAGACCCCGGATCGACGAGGGAGCAGTTCTTC. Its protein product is CASSLDPGSTREQFF.